This is a list of T cell receptor beta chains from one sample in a study of blood T cell repertoires in COVID-19. Sequencing was performed with immunoSEQ multiplex PCR; in TCRdb, only in-frame clones are kept and a portion is missing. The sample has some 180,000 clones, more than 80% seen once. Material: peripheral blood. The origin of the receptors is a woman aged 40 to 50 with COVID-19, enrolled during active disease. Each CDR3 is given with its conserved first and last residue. Fields, in order: J gene, V gene, D gene, clone size, CDR3 DNA, CDR3 protein. The D gene is left open where the match is weak. Where a row states a size, it is once, few, many or the class of an expanded clone; other rows omit it.

TRBJ2-1 | TRBV5-6 | - | - | TGTGCCAGCAGCTTGGCCCTAATTAGCGCTAGCTCCTACAATGAGCAGTTCTTC | CASSLALISASSYNEQFF
TRBJ2-1 | TRBV10-2 | TRBD1 | - | TGCGCCAGCAGTGAAAGGGGGCAGGTGTACAATGAGCAGTTCTTC | CASSERGQVYNEQFF
TRBJ1-1 | TRBV3-1/TRBV3-2 | - | - | TGTGCCAGCAGCCAAGACAGGGCTGAAGCTTTCTTT | CASSQDRAEAFF
TRBJ2-3 | TRBV7-6 | - | - | TGTGCCAGCAGCTTAATAGTAAGGGGTACTAGCACAGATACGCAGTATTTT | CASSLIVRGTSTDTQYF
TRBJ2-5 | TRBV3-1/TRBV3-2 | TRBD2 | - | TGTGCCAGCAGCGCCAAATGGCGGGGGGGCGTGGAGGAGACCCAGTACTTC | CASSAKWRGGVEETQYF
TRBJ1-2 | TRBV6-6 | - | - | TGTGCCAGCAGTTACCGTGACTATGGCTACACCTTC | CASSYRDYGYTF
TRBJ2-1 | TRBV19 | TRBD2 | - | TGTGCCAGTAGTATAGTAGCGGGACCTAATGAGCAGTTCTTC | CASSIVAGPNEQFF
TRBJ2-6 | TRBV27 | TRBD1 | - | TGTGCCAGCAGTCTTACAGGGGGCAGGGATGGGGCCAACGTCCTGACTTTC | CASSLTGGRDGANVLTF
TRBJ2-3 | TRBV5-1 | - | - | TGCGCCAGCAGCTTGCTGAGCCCCACAGATACGCAGTATTTT | CASSLLSPTDTQYF
TRBJ1-1 | TRBV12-3/TRBV12-4 | - | few | TGTGCCAGCAGTCGACAGTGGGCGGCTTTCTTT | CASSRQWAAFF
TRBJ1-6 | TRBV5-8 | TRBD1 | - | TGTGCCAGCAGGCCCCGGACAGGGGGGTATTCACCCCTCCACTTT | CASRPRTGGYSPLHF
TRBJ1-5 | TRBV28 | TRBD1 | - | TGTGCCAGCAGTTTATGGGGACAGCTTTCTAGCAATCAGCCCCAGCATTTT | CASSLWGQLSSNQPQHF
TRBJ2-4 | TRBV19 | TRBD1 | - | TGTGCCAGTAGAAGGACAGGGGAAAACATTCAGTACTTC | CASRRTGENIQYF
TRBJ1-4 | TRBV30 | TRBD1 | - | TGTGCCTGGAGAAATAGAGGACAGGAGTATAATGAAAAACTGTTTTTT | CAWRNRGQEYNEKLFF
TRBJ2-1 | TRBV5-6 | TRBD1 | - | TGTGCCAGCAGCTGGGGACAGGGCGGCCCCCTGGGTGAGCAGTTCTTC | CASSWGQGGPLGEQFF
TRBJ2-1 | TRBV11-2 | TRBD1 | - | TGTGCCAGCAAATCTTTCGGTAGAAAGGAATCAGGGGGCTCCAATGAGCAGTTCTTC | CASKSFGRKESGGSNEQFF
TRBJ1-1 | TRBV10-3 | - | - | TGTGCCATCAGTGAGTCGTTGGGGGCTCAGGCCGATGGAGCTTTCTTT | CAISESLGAQADGAFF
TRBJ2-7 | TRBV19 | TRBD1 | - | TGTGCCAGCCGGGACAGGGGCTACGAGCAGTACTTC | CASRDRGYEQYF
TRBJ1-6 | TRBV4-2 | TRBD1 | - | TGTGCCAGCAGCCCAGGGACAGACATGTCACCCCTCCACTTT | CASSPGTDMSPLHF
TRBJ2-5 | TRBV15 | TRBD2 | - | TGTGCCACCAGCAGGGGACTAGGAGAAGAGACCCAGTACTTC | CATSRGLGEETQYF
TRBJ2-1 | TRBV6-5 | TRBD1 | - | TGTGCCAGCTACAGGGGCTACAATGAGCAGTTCTTC | CASYRGYNEQFF
TRBJ2-1 | TRBV19 | TRBD2 | - | TGTGCCAGTAGTATAGGGCTAGCGGGGGGACGCTCCTACAATGAGCAGTTCTTC | CASSIGLAGGRSYNEQFF
TRBJ1-5 | TRBV21-1 | - | - | TGTGCCAGCAGCAAAGGGTCCGGGATGGAGTATAGCAATCAGCCCCAGCATTTT | CASSKGSGMEYSNQPQHF
TRBJ2-7 | TRBV29-1 | TRBD1 | - | TGCAGCGCGGGGGGACAGGGCCCCTACGAGCAGTACTTC | CSAGGQGPYEQYF
TRBJ1-2 | TRBV28 | TRBD1 | - | TGTGCCTCCCCCGGGCCAGGGGGCAGTGGCTACACCTTC | CASPGPGGSGYTF
TRBJ2-5 | TRBV11-2 | TRBD2 | - | TGTGCCAGCAGCGGTAGGGGGCTAGCGGGAGCCCGGGAGACCCAGTACTTC | CASSGRGLAGARETQYF
TRBJ2-7 | TRBV2 | - | - | TGTGCCAGCAGTGTTCCGGGACTCGATACCTACGAGCAGTACTTC | CASSVPGLDTYEQYF
TRBJ1-2 | TRBV15 | - | - | TGTGCCACCAGCAGAGACAGGGGCCCCTTCTATGGCTACACCTTC | CATSRDRGPFYGYTF
TRBJ2-2 | TRBV9 | - | - | TGTGCCAGCAATCGGGGTAACACCGGGGAGCTGTTTTTT | CASNRGNTGELFF
TRBJ2-3 | TRBV2 | TRBD2 | - | TGTGCCAGCAGTGGACTAGCGGGGGAGGATACGCAGTATTTT | CASSGLAGEDTQYF
TRBJ2-5 | TRBV23-1 | - | - | TGCGCCAGCAGTCAATCTATCAGTTACCAAGAGACCCAGTACTTC | CASSQSISYQETQYF
TRBJ2-1 | TRBV7-2 | TRBD2 | once | TGTGCCAGCAGCTTACTAGCGGGGGCTTACAATGAGCAGTTCTTC | CASSLLAGAYNEQFF
TRBJ1-4 | TRBV9 | - | - | TGTGCCAGCAGCGTAGGATTGGCAGGGCGTGAAAAACTGTTTTTT | CASSVGLAGREKLFF
TRBJ2-1 | TRBV4-1 | - | - | TGCGCCAGCAGCCTCATTCGGAATGAGCAGTTCTTC | CASSLIRNEQFF
TRBJ1-3 | TRBV28 | - | - | TGTGCCAGCAGTTTAATCCAGGGCGGCGGTGGAAACACCATATATTTT | CASSLIQGGGGNTIYF
TRBJ1-1 | TRBV6-6 | - | few | TGTGCCAGCGGAGGGTTGAACACTGAAGCTTTCTTT | CASGGLNTEAFF
TRBJ2-5 | TRBV1 | - | - | TGCACCAGCAGCTCAAAGCCGGAGACCCAGTACTTC | CTSSSKPETQYF
TRBJ2-7 | TRBV14 | - | - | TGTGCCAGCAGCCAGGAGCCTTCGGGAGAGCAGTACTTC | CASSQEPSGEQYF
TRBJ1-4 | TRBV4-1 | - | - | TGCGCCAGCAGCCGCGGGGCGACAGTCCTGAATGAAAAACTGTTTTTT | CASSRGATVLNEKLFF
TRBJ1-1 | TRBV9 | - | - | TGTGCCAGCACCGCAACAGGGAGAGGCGAAGCTTTCTTT | CASTATGRGEAFF
TRBJ1-2 | TRBV5-1 | - | few | TGCGCCAGCAGCCCCGAGGGCGGGCCCTACTATGGCTACACCTTC | CASSPEGGPYYGYTF
TRBJ2-1 | TRBV3-1/TRBV3-2 | - | - | TGTGCCAGCAGCCCCCATGGGGGGAGCTACAATGAGCAGTTCTTC | CASSPHGGSYNEQFF
TRBJ2-3 | TRBV11-3 | - | few | TGTGCCAGCAGCTTAGGGGGGCGCACAGATACGCAGTATTTT | CASSLGGRTDTQYF
TRBJ1-1 | TRBV5-5 | - | - | TGTGCCAGCAGCTTGTGGTCGGGGAACACTGAAGCTTTCTTT | CASSLWSGNTEAFF
TRBJ1-5 | TRBV18 | - | few | TGTGCCAGCTCACTAACAAAAGTGCCCAATCAGCCCCAGCATTTT | CASSLTKVPNQPQHF
TRBJ1-2 | TRBV18 | TRBD1 | - | TGTGCCAGCTCACCACCGTCAGGGGGCTTTGGTGGCTACACCTTC | CASSPPSGGFGGYTF